This TCR beta chain was identified in a study of cytomegalovirus exposure and HLA in healthy donors. Study-level background: A later analysis reported the 130 or so validation repertoires used the same platform as the roughly 700 first-cohort repertoires. Study-wide points: There were under 200 TCR beta chains listed as cytomegalovirus-associated. First-cohort TCR clusters tended to co-occur in the 95 to 150 validation repertoires, a later analysis found. The classifier reportedly diagnosed cytomegalovirus status with high specificity and sensitivity.

Profiled with immunoSEQ multiplex PCR; TCRdb holds only in-frame clones, not every one. The table has roughly 65,000 clones, about 90% seen once. Germline assignment: CDR1 SGHTA and CDR2 FQGTGA. This CDR3 spans 11 amino acids. The V end lost 5 bases, the J end lost 9 bases, and 8 bases lay between the germline ends. Points on this clone: What it recognizes is unknown.

This chain links TRBV7-3 with TRBJ2-1; D may be TRBD1 (7 bases). Sequencing used PBMCs. This receptor was taken from a young man in good health and CMV-seronegative. CDR3 region: CASSQGGEQFF. The DNA of the CDR3 is TGTGCCAGCAGCCAGGGGGGTGAGCAGTTCTTC.